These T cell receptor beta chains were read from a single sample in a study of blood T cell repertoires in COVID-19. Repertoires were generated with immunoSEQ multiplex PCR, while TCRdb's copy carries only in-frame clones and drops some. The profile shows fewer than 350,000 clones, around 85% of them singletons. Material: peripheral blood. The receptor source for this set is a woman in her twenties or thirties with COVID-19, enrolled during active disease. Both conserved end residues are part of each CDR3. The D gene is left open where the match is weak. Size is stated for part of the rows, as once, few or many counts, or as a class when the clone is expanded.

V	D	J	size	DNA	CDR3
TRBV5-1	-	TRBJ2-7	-	TGCGCCAGCAGCCCACTTGGTCCCTACGAGCAGTACTTC	CASSPLGPYEQYF
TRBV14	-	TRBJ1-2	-	TGTGCCAGCAGCCAAGTTCTTATGGGGACACTAAATGGCTACACCTTC	CASSQVLMGTLNGYTF
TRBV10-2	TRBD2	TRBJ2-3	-	TGCGCCAGCAGTGACCCACTAGCGGGGTACACAGATACGCAGTATTTT	CASSDPLAGYTDTQYF
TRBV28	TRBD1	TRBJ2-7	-	TGTGCCAGCAGTTCGACAGGGCCTTACTACGAGCAGTACTTC	CASSSTGPYYEQYF
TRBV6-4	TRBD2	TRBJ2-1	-	TGTGCCAGTTCGATTGGGACTAAGCAGTTCTTC	CASSIGTKQFF
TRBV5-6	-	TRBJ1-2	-	TGTGCCAGCAGCCTGGCTGGACAGATCTATGGCTACACCTTC	CASSLAGQIYGYTF
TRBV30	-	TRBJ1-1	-	TGTGCCTGGAGGCGGGGGATCTTATCTGAAGCTTTCTTT	CAWRRGILSEAFF
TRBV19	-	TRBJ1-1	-	TGTGCCAGTAGTATTTCTCCGGGGGGCGCGTATAGTGAAGCTTTCTTT	CASSISPGGAYSEAFF
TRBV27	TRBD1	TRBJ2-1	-	TGTGCCAGCGGGGACAGGAGCTCCTACAATGAGCAGTTCTTC	CASGDRSSYNEQFF
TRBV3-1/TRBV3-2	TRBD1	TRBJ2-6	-	TGTGCCAGCAGCCAGGGACAGGGGTCTGGGGCCAACGTCCTGACTTTC	CASSQGQGSGANVLTF
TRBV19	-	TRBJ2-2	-	TGTGCCAGTAGTATAGTGACAGTCACCGGGGAGCTGTTTTTT	CASSIVTVTGELFF
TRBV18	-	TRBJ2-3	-	TGTGCCAGCTCACCAATAGAGATCACAGATACGCAGTATTTT	CASSPIEITDTQYF
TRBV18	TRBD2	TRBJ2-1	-	TGTGCCAGCTCACCAAGCGGGGACAATGAGCAGTTCTTC	CASSPSGDNEQFF
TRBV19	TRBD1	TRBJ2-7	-	TGTGCCAGTAGTGACAGGGTGGACGAGCAGTACTTC	CASSDRVDEQYF
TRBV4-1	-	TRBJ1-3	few	TGCGCCAGCAGCCAAGGGCTCGCCTCTGGAAACACCATATATTTT	CASSQGLASGNTIYF
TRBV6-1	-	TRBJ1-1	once	TGTGCCAGCAGTGAATCGGGGGGGCCAACTGAAGCTTTCTTT	CASSESGGPTEAFF
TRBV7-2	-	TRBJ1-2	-	TGTGCCAGCAGCCTCTCATACAACCAGTTCGAACCGTCCTATGGCTACACCTTC	CASSLSYNQFEPSYGYTF
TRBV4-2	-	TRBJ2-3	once	TGTGCCAGCAGCCAAGGCCTCACAGCGGCAGATACGCAGTATTTT	CASSQGLTAADTQYF
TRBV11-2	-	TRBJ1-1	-	TGTGCCAGCACGCTGACGGGGTTCACTGAAGCTTTCTTT	CASTLTGFTEAFF
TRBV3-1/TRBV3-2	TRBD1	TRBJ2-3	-	TGTGCCAGCAGCCGTAATAGTAGACAGGGTCCCACAGATACGCAGTATTTT	CASSRNSRQGPTDTQYF
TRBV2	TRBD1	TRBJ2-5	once	TGTGCCAGCAGGGGGGACAGGGGGTCTCGGGGTGAGACCCAGTACTTC	CASRGDRGSRGETQYF
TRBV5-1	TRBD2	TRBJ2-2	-	TGCGCCAGCAGCTTCAGGGAACTAGCGGGGGGCTCCGGGGAGCTGTTTTTT	CASSFRELAGGSGELFF
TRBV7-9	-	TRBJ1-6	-	TGTGCCAGCAGCTTCCTCGGTCCCCTCCACTTT	CASSFLGPLHF
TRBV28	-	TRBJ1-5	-	TGTGCCACCCTGGCCCGAAGCAATCAGCCCCAGCATTTT	CATLARSNQPQHF
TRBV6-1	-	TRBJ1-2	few	TGTGCCAGCAGTGAACAGGGCCATGGCTACACCTTC	CASSEQGHGYTF
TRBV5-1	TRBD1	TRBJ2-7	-	TGCGCCAGCTCCGGGACAGGGGTTATCTACGAGCAGTACTTC	CASSGTGVIYEQYF
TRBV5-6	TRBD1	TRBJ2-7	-	TGTGCCAGCAGCAACGGACAGGTTACCTACGAGCAGTACTTC	CASSNGQVTYEQYF
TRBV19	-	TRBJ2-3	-	TGTGCCAGCCGAGGGGCGGGGACGCAGTATTTT	CASRGAGTQYF